The 30 T cell receptor beta chains given below trace back to one sample, sequenced in a study of Ad26.COV2.S vaccination and SARS-CoV-2 variants. The treatment denotes: roughly 20 received Ad26.COV2.S at low or high dose, single or two shots; several received placebo; per-sample allocation not given. Specimen acquisition occurred on day 63 following the initial vaccine or placebo injection. The data were produced by immunoSEQ multiplex PCR, yet TCRdb's version contains in-frame clones alone and is incomplete. The table records about 370,000 clones, 89% of them present only once. The material sequenced was peripheral blood, taken in a trial of Ad26.COV2.S vaccine versus placebo. The receptors were sampled from a person between 18 and 65 years old who received the Ad26.COV2.S COVID-19 vaccine or a placebo.

The rearrangement joins TRBV28 to TRBJ1-4, with D possibly being TRBD1 (6 bases). Germline CDR1 MDHEN, CDR2 SYDVKM. CDR3 length: 14 residues. The V and J ends lost 5 bases and 8 bases respectively, with 15 bases between them. The CDR3 DNA reads as TGTGCCAGCAGTCTTCGGGGGGGGCAAGAAAAACTGTTTTTT. Amino acid sequence: CASSLRGGQEKLFF.

V usage is TRBV2 and J usage is TRBJ2-5; no definite D call. There are 14 residues in the CDR3. In germline, CDR1 is SNHLY, CDR2 FYNNEI. Trimming stripped 3 bases from V and 5 bases from J, with 13 bases between. The CDR3 DNA reads TGTGCCAGCAGTGACGGCAGCCCTGGGGAGACCCAGTACTTC. Protein product: CASSDGSPGETQYF.

The chain has TRBV5-4 and TRBJ2-5; the match to TRBD1 covers 7 bases. After removal of 2 bases from V and 5 bases from J, the junction contained 6 bases not matched to a gene. Germline CDR1 is SGHNT and CDR2 is YYREEE (reference sequence). The CDR3 spans 14 residues. The CDR3 loop reads CASSLLTGPETQYF. The CDR3 DNA is TGTGCCAGCAGCTTACTGACAGGGCCGGAGACCCAGTACTTC.

V and J are TRBV28 and TRBJ2-3; D not certain. The V gene lost 5 bases and the J gene lost 8 bases, with 11 bases spanning the gap. This CDR3 contains 12 residues. Germline lookup yields CDR1 MDHEN and CDR2 SYDVKM. The CDR3 DNA reads as TGTGCCAGCAGTCCCGGAACTCGTACGCAGTATTTT. Protein: CASSPGTRTQYF.

The chain combines TRBV21-1 with TRBJ1-3. TRBV21-1 is classified as a pseudogene. The CDR3 sequence is 13 residues long. The CDR3 nucleotides read TGTGCCAGCAGCCCCCTGGCTGGAAACACCATATATTTT. As protein: CASSPLAGNTIYF.

The chain recombines TRBV24-1 with TRBJ1-4; 9 bases fit TRBD1. This CDR3 spans 16 amino acids. The V gene end was trimmed by 4 bases and the J gene end by 5 bases; junction bases not matched to a gene: 7. CDR1 and CDR2 (germline): KGHDR, SFDVKD. The CDR3 is CATSEPRTGENEKLFF. The CDR3 nucleotides read TGTGCCACCAGTGAACCCAGGACAGGGGAGAATGAAAAACTGTTTTTT.

The rearrangement links TRBV6-1 to TRBJ1-5, with a possible D match to TRBD1 (5 bases). Trimming took off 2 bases at V and 3 bases at J, with 14 bases between the two ends. Per the germline V gene, CDR1 is MNHNS and CDR2 is SASEGT. The CDR3 is 16 amino acids. CDR3 sequence (DNA): TGTGCCAGCAGTGAAATTGGGGGAGGGCTCAATCAGCCCCAGCATTTT. It yields the protein CASSEIGGGLNQPQHF.

The J gene is TRBJ1-5, the V gene TRBV6-1, with D tentatively TRBD1 (6 bases). The germline gives CDR1 MNHNS, CDR2 SASEGT. CDR3 length: 16 residues. Trimming pared 1 base from V and 5 bases from J, leaving 15 bases between. CDR3 loop: CASSEGRGDGHQPQHF. The DNA for the CDR3 is TGTGCCAGCAGTGAAGGGAGGGGGGACGGCCATCAGCCCCAGCATTTT.

The chain has TRBV5-5 and TRBJ2-3; possible D gene TRBD2, 5 bases. This CDR3 region has 16 residues. Per germline, CDR1 SGHKS and CDR2 YYEKEE (reference sequence). V dropped 4 bases and J dropped 4 bases, with 19 bases sitting between them. CDR3 coding DNA: TGTGCCAGCAGCGCGGGTCCGTTCCCTGACGCAGATACGCAGTATTTT. Encoded protein: CASSAGPFPDADTQYF.

Concerning this clone: The sample holds other DNA sequences that translate to the same CDR3. This chain joins TRBV5-6 and TRBJ2-7; D gene unclear. CDR1 is SGHDT, CDR2 YYEEEE, per germline. CDR3 length: 13 amino acids. The V end lost 0 bases, the J end lost 1 base, and 5 bases lay between the germline ends. The CDR3 loop is CASSLVGSYEQYF. In nucleotides, the CDR3 is TGTGCCAGCAGCTTGGTAGGGTCCTACGAGCAGTACTTC.

The CDR3 sequence is CASSLALLGGGWDYGYTF. The CDR3 DNA is TGTGCCAGCAGCTTAGCGCTACTCGGGGGTGGATGGGACTATGGCTACACCTTC. V and J are TRBV7-2 and TRBJ1-2; possible D gene TRBD1, 5 bases. Looked up from germline, CDR1 is SGHTA and CDR2 is FQGNSA. The CDR3 covers 18 residues. Between the trimmed V and J ends, which lost 0 bases and 3 bases, there was a span of 20 bases.

The chain links TRBV10-3 to TRBJ1-1; D gene unclear. Trimming left V 6 bases short and J 0 bases short, with 14 bases between. From germline, CDR1 is ENHRY and CDR2 SYGVKD. There are 15 residues in the CDR3. The CDR3 DNA follows: TGTGCCATCAGGGAAGAGACGGGATTGAACACTGAAGCTTTCTTT. This sequence encodes CAIREETGLNTEAFF.

This chain uses TRBV4-1 with TRBJ2-7, with a possible D match to TRBD2 (7 bases). Deletions cut 1 base from V and 6 bases from J, with 16 bases between. The CDR3 loop spans 15 amino acids. Germline CDR1 and CDR2: MGHRA and YSYEKL. The CDR3 reads CASSQVPHREGEQYF. The CDR3 DNA is TGCGCCAGCAGCCAAGTCCCCCACAGGGAGGGCGAGCAGTACTTC.

Comment on this clone: At one end the junction does not follow the germline gene, possibly because of a read error. V and J are TRBV9 and TRBJ2-2; D is tentatively TRBD1 or TRBD2 (6 bases each). CDR3 length: 15 residues. From germline, CDR1 is SGDLS and CDR2 YYNGEE. CDR3: CARSLEGGPGGELFF. In DNA, the CDR3 is TGTGCCCGCAGCCTCGAGGGGGGTCCGGGCGGGGAGCTGTTTTTT.

This rearrangement joins TRBV5-1 to TRBJ2-3; possibly TRBD2 for D (5 bases). Trimming removed 6 bases at V and 2 bases at J, with 16 bases between. CDR1 is SGHRS, CDR2 YFSETQ, per germline. The CDR3 consists of 15 residues. CDR3 DNA sequence: TGCGCCAGCACCCCGGGGAACGCCCTCACAGATACGCAGTATTTT. Its translation: CASTPGNALTDTQYF.

In the case of this clone: Distinct nucleotide sequences in the sample also encode this CDR3. The chain is built from TRBV18 and TRBJ2-2, with D unclear. V shed 5 bases and J shed 3 bases, with 1 base lying between them. Germline V gene sequence: CDR1 KGHSH, CDR2 LQKENI. The CDR3 sequence is 11 residues long. The DNA for the CDR3 is TGTGCCAGCTCAGACACCGGGGAGCTGTTTTTT. Translated: CASSDTGELFF.

The chain employs TRBV12-5 and TRBJ2-5; 7 bases agree with TRBD2. V was clipped by 1 base and J by 5 bases; unmatched bases: 10. The CDR3 has 16 residues. Germline V gives CDR1 LGHNT, CDR2 FRNRAP. CDR3 in amino acids: CASGLGRAGVEETQYF. CDR3 DNA: TGTGCTAGTGGTTTGGGACGGGCGGGAGTGGAGGAGACCCAGTACTTC.

The V gene is TRBV10-3, the J gene TRBJ2-1, with D tentatively TRBD2 (5 bases). V was trimmed by 2 bases and J by 8 bases, leaving 10 bases between them. The CDR3 has 13 amino acids. Germline assignment: CDR1 ENHRY and CDR2 SYGVKD. The DNA for the CDR3 is TGTGCCATCAGTGAGGGCAGCGGCGATGAGCAGTTCTTC. Translating it yields CAISEGSGDEQFF.

This rearrangement joins TRBV5-1 to TRBJ1-6; D gene ambiguous. Trimming took off 0 bases at V and 0 bases at J, with 4 bases between the two ends. Germline loops: CDR1 SGHRS, CDR2 YFSETQ. This CDR3 is 15 amino acids long. The CDR3: CASSLDSSYNSPLHF. As DNA, the CDR3 is TGCGCCAGCAGCTTGGATAGCTCCTATAATTCACCCCTCCACTTT.

V and J are TRBV20-1 and TRBJ2-7, with D possibly matching TRBD2 (6 bases). The germline CDR1 and CDR2 sequences are DFQATT and SNEGSKA (reference sequence). Trimming removed 3 bases at V and 2 bases at J, with 14 bases between. The CDR3 runs 14 residues. CDR3 amino acids: CSASHIGSTYEQYF. The CDR3 nucleotides are TGCAGTGCTAGTCACATCGGGAGCACCTACGAGCAGTACTTC.

V usage is TRBV19 and J usage is TRBJ1-5, with D unresolved. The V end lost 4 bases, the J end lost 7 bases, and 11 bases lay between the germline ends. This CDR3 spans 13 amino acids. Germline V gene data show CDR1 as LNHDA and CDR2 as SQIVND (reference sequence). The CDR3 is CASSKARGQPQHF. The CDR3 DNA sequence: TGTGCCAGTAGTAAGGCCCGTGGGCAGCCCCAGCATTTT.

The chain recombines TRBV12-3 or TRBV12-4 with TRBJ1-1; D remains unclear. V dropped 6 bases and J dropped 2 bases, with 10 bases sitting between them. This CDR3 region has 13 residues. CDR3 protein: CASSSTINTEAFF. DNA of the CDR3: TGTGCCAGCAGCTCAACCATCAACACTGAAGCTTTCTTT.

This clone was counted ten times or more. The V gene is TRBV6-5, the J gene TRBJ2-1; the match to TRBD2 covers 9 bases. V shed 10 bases, J shed 5 bases, and the junction held 9 bases outside the gene matches. The length of the CDR3 is 14 residues. Germline-derived CDR1 and CDR2 are MNHEY and SVGAGI. The CDR3 nucleotides read TGTGCCACCCGGTCCATAGCGGGGGACAATGAGCAGTTCTTC. Protein sequence: CATRSIAGDNEQFF.

This clone was counted once. The chain has TRBV11-2 and TRBJ2-2, with D possibly TRBD2 on 6 matching bases. Germline V gene sequence: CDR1 SGHAT, CDR2 FQNNGV. With 6 bases removed from V and 4 bases from J, the gap between germline ends came to 18 bases. The CDR3 consists of 16 residues. The CDR3 DNA sequence: TGTGCCAGCAGGTACCCGGGAGCCGCTCTCACCGGGGAGCTGTTTTTT. Amino acids: CASRYPGAALTGELFF.

This clone was observed once. The chain couples TRBV7-8 to TRBJ1-3; TRBD1 matches 7 bases. The CDR3 totals 15 residues. Trimming at V came to 5 bases and at J to 4 bases, leaving 8 bases not matched to a gene. Germline values: CDR1 SGHVS, CDR2 FQNEAQ. The CDR3 region has the DNA TGTGCCAGCAGCCCTATCACAGGGGCCGGAAACACCATATATTTT. It translates to CASSPITGAGNTIYF.

This clone was seen only once. The J gene is TRBJ2-1, the V gene TRBV11-3; possibly TRBD1 for D (7 bases). This CDR3 is built from 12 residues. The germline V gene encodes CDR1 SGHNT and CDR2 YENEEA. V lost 5 bases, J lost 7 bases, and 9 bases lay in between. CDR3 in amino acids: CASSPGGNEQFF. The CDR3 region has the DNA TGTGCCAGCAGCCCAGGGGGGAATGAGCAGTTCTTC. The complete variable domain, with remaining parts taken from reference TRBV11-3 and TRBJ2-1, reads EAGVVQSPRYKIIEKKQPVAFWCNPISGHNTLYWYLQNLGQGPELLIRYENEEAVDDSQLPKDRFSAERLKGVDSTLKIQPAELGDSAVYLCASSPGGNEQFFGPGTRLTVL.

The V gene is TRBV5-1, the J gene TRBJ2-5, with 14 bases aligning to TRBD2. Germline lookup yields CDR1 SGHRS and CDR2 YFSETQ. The CDR3 loop spans 17 amino acids. J was trimmed by 4 bases and V by 0 bases; bases with no gene match: 5. The CDR3 DNA reads as TGCGCCAGCAGCTTGGTGACTAGCGGGAGGGCCTTAGAGACCCAGTACTTC. Residues: CASSLVTSGRALETQYF.

This sequence joins TRBV2 and TRBJ2-7; 9 bases are a match to TRBD2. The CDR3 has 14 residues. Germline V CDR1 and CDR2: SNHLY, FYNNEI. With V trimmed by 3 bases and J by 3 bases, 3 bases remained unmatched. CDR3 residues: CASSDSSGIYEQYF. The CDR3, as DNA: TGTGCCAGCAGTGACTCTAGCGGGATCTACGAGCAGTACTTC.

J is TRBJ2-7 and V is TRBV3-1 (or the pseudogene TRBV3-2); possibly TRBD2 for D (6 bases). V lost 0 bases and J 6 bases, leaving 18 bases between the germline ends. Germline V CDR1 and CDR2: LGHDT, YNNKEL (reference sequence). CDR3 length: 16 residues. DNA for the CDR3: TGTGCCAGCAGCCAAGATGAGAGCCCCCGGCGGGGCGAGCAGTACTTC. It codes for CASSQDESPRRGEQYF.

The chain combines TRBV7-5 with TRBJ1-2; the table gives TRBD1 as D, unverified against the DNA. TRBV7-5 is marked as a pseudogene. There are 15 residues in the CDR3. The CDR3 bases are TGTGTCAGAAGCTTAGTGAGACAGGGGCGTTATGGCTACACCTTC. This gives the protein CVRSLVRQGRYGYTF.